One and the same sample provided the 10 T cell receptor beta chains below, sequenced in a study of vaccination and CD4 T cells after COVID-19. Antigens of these TCRs are unknown. Specified treatment: roughly 11-day PBMC culture with coronavirus spike peptide pools or control peptides (ViraFEST assay). The assay that was used to sequence DNA from cultured CD4+ T cells was the Oncomine TCR Beta short-read assay. Each CDR3 protein is one row after TCRdb ran MiXCR on the PCR reads. Altogether 20,000 to 25,000 distinct CDR3 sequences are present, around 45% being singletons, with the ten largest covering roughly an eighth. Source material: CD4+ T cells from blood, cultured in vitro. All receptors come from a human donor who had recovered from COVID-19.

V usage is TRBV28 and J usage is TRBJ2-6; 10 positions match TRBD1. Germline V gene data show CDR1 as MDHEN and CDR2 as SYDVKM. The CDR3 runs to 17 residues. V lost 5 bases and J lost 4; bases outside the gene matches: 8. CDR3 DNA: TGTGCCAGCAGTAGCCGGGACAGGGGTTCAGGGGCCAACGTCCTGACTTTC. Protein product: CASSSRDRGSGANVLTF.

This clonotype was seen only a few times. The chain couples TRBV6-1 to TRBJ1-2; the match to TRBD1 covers 7 bases. This CDR3 spans 14 amino acids. The ends lost 7 bases at V and 2 bases at J; junction bases unmatched: 7. Per the germline V gene, CDR1 is MNHNS and CDR2 is SASEGT. The CDR3 here is CASTRQGKNYGYTF. CDR3 DNA: TGTGCCAGCACCAGACAGGGTAAAAACTATGGCTACACCTTC.

This clonotype has only one observation. The chain uses TRBV6-1 and TRBJ1-6; D is perhaps TRBD1 (6 bases). This CDR3 region has 16 residues. V dropped 5 bases and J dropped 6 bases, with 17 bases sitting between them. CDR1 MNHNS and CDR2 SASEGT come from the germline V gene. CDR3 nucleotide sequence: TGTGCCAGCAGTCCGAGAACGACAGGCCTTAATTCACCCCTCCACTTT. It is translated as CASSPRTTGLNSPLHF.

This clonotype was picked up a small number of times. This chain uses TRBV12-3 or TRBV12-4 with TRBJ1-2; 9 bases align to TRBD1. V lost 6 bases, J lost 6 bases, and 8 bases stayed unmatched. The CDR3 consists of 14 residues. The CDR3 reads CASRPSTGGNGYTF. The CDR3 DNA sequence: TGTGCCAGCAGACCTTCAACAGGGGGCAATGGCTACACCTTC.

This clonotype was seen only a few times. The rearrangement joins TRBV10-1 to TRBJ2-1; no reliable D call. The germline V and J ends were trimmed by 3 bases and 6 bases, with 6 bases remaining between them. CDR3 length: 12 amino acids. Germline CDR1 reads WNHNN; CDR2 reads SYGVQD (reference sequence). The CDR3 region is CASSDRINEQFF. The CDR3 nucleotides are TGCGCCAGCAGTGACCGGATCAATGAGCAGTTCTTC.

CDR3 region: CSAAGKTYNEQFF. CDR3 nucleotide sequence: TGCAGCGCCGCAGGGAAGACTTACAATGAGCAGTTCTTC. V is TRBV29-1 and J is TRBJ2-1; D possibly corresponds to TRBD1 (5 bases). The germline CDR1 and CDR2 sequences are SQVTM and ANQGSEA. V lost 7 bases and J 4 bases, leaving 14 bases between the germline ends. There are 13 residues in the CDR3.

CDR3 amino acids: CASSGQGGTDTQYF. The CDR3 DNA follows: TGTGCCAGCAGTGGACAGGGCGGCACAGATACGCAGTATTTT. The chain couples TRBV2 to TRBJ2-3; 7 positions match TRBD1. Unmatched junction bases numbered 2, after V lost 4 bases and J lost 1 base. Germline assignment: CDR1 SNHLY and CDR2 FYNNEI. The CDR3 runs to 14 residues.

This chain uses TRBV28 with TRBJ2-5; TRBD1 aligns across 7 bases. CDR1 is MDHEN and CDR2 is SYDVKM in the germline V gene. The CDR3 extends over 14 amino acids. J gave up 4 bases and V 4 bases, and 6 bases lay outside the gene matches. CDR3 coding DNA: TGTGCCAGCAGTTCTGGACAGGACGGAGAGACCCAGTACTTC. It is translated as CASSSGQDGETQYF.

This CDR3 is CSARDQGVRETQYF. CDR3 coding DNA: TGCAGTGCTAGAGATCAGGGAGTACGGGAGACCCAGTACTTC. V gene TRBV20-1 combines with J gene TRBJ2-5; either TRBD1 or TRBD2 may supply D (5 bases each). The CDR3 runs to 14 residues. CDR1 DFQATT and CDR2 SNEGSKA come from the germline V gene (reference sequence). V gave up 0 bases and J gave up 5 bases, with 13 bases separating them.

This clonotype was observed a few times. The chain is built from TRBV6-1 and TRBJ2-2; 7 nucleotides align to TRBD1. The CDR3 runs 14 residues. V trimming: 5 bases; J trimming: 6 bases; junction bases outside the gene matches: 6. The V gene's germline CDR1 is MNHNS and CDR2 SASEGT. CDR3: CASSHRQGAGELFF. CDR3 DNA sequence: TGTGCCAGCAGTCACAGACAGGGAGCCGGGGAGCTGTTTTTT.